These 2 T cell receptor beta chains came from one sample sequenced in a study of early T cells in non-severe SARS-CoV-2 infection. TCRdb re-called the 5' RACE reads through MiXCR, storing one row per CDR3 protein. The profile covers about 24,000 distinct CDR3 sequences, with about 4.5% appearing a single time and 15% to 17% taken by the ten largest. Sample: whole blood. The receptors originated from an adult who was a healthcare worker with PCR-confirmed SARS-CoV-2 infection or an uninfected control (not recorded which).

This clonotype was seen more than once but under ten times. This sequence joins TRBV7-2 and TRBJ2-1; the D is unclear. V lost 5 bases to trimming and J lost 0 bases, with 14 bases between them. The CDR3 runs to 16 residues. Per the germline V gene, CDR1 is SGHTA and CDR2 is FQGNSA. The CDR3 DNA reads TGTGCCAGCAGCCCCCTAGGCAGGAGCTCCTACAATGAGCAGTTCTTC. It is translated as CASSPLGRSSYNEQFF.

The sample holds a few counts of this clonotype. The chain joins TRBV6-2 or TRBV6-3 to TRBJ2-2; TRBD2 matches at 8 bases. The V and J ends lost 0 bases and 6 bases, in that order; junction bases with no gene match: 6. The CDR3 has 16 residues. Germline CDR1 is MNHEY and CDR2 is SVGEGT. Here the CDR3 reads CASSYSPRGAAGELFF. The CDR3 nucleotides read TGTGCCAGCAGTTACTCACCGCGGGGGGCCGCCGGGGAGCTGTTTTTT.